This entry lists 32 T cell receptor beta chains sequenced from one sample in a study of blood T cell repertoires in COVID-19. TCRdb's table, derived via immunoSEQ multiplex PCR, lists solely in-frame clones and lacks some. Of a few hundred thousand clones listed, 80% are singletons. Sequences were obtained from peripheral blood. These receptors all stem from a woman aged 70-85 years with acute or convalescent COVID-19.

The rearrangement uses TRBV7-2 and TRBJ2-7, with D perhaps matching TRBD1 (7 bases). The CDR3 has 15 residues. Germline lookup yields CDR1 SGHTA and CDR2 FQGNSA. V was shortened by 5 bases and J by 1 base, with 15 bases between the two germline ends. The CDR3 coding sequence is TGTGCCAGCAGCCCCGGCTCAGGGGGGTCCTACGAGCAGTACTTC. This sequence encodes CASSPGSGGSYEQYF.

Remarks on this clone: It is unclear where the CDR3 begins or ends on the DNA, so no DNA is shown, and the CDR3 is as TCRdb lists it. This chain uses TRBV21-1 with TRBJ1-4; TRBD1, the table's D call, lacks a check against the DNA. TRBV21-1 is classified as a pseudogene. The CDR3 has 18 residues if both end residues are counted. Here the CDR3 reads CASSKALSTLWGQGSLFF.

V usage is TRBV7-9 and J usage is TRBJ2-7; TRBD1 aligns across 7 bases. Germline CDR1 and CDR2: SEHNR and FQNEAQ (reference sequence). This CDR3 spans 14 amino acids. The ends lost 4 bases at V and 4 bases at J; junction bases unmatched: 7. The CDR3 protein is CASSYSTGYYEQYF. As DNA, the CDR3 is TGTGCCAGCAGCTATTCGACAGGGTATTACGAGCAGTACTTC.

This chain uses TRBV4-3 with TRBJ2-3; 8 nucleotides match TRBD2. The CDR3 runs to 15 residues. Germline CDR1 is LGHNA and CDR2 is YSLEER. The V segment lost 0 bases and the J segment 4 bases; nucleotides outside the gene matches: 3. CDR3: CASSQEALAADTQYF. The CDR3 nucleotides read TGCGCCAGCAGCCAAGAGGCACTAGCGGCAGATACGCAGTATTTT.

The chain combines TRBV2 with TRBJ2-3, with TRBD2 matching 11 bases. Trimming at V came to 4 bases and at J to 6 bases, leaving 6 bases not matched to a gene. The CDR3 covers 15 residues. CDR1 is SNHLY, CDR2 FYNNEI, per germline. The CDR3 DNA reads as TGTGCCAGCAGTGGGGCTAGCGGGGGGATGGATACGCAGTATTTT. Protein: CASSGASGGMDTQYF.

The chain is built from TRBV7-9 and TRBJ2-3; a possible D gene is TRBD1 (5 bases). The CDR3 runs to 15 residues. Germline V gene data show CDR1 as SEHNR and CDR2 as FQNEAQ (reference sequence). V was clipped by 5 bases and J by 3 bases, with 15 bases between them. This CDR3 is CASSTDSSGTDTQYF. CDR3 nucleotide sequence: TGTGCCAGCAGCACCGACAGCTCCGGTACAGATACGCAGTATTTT.

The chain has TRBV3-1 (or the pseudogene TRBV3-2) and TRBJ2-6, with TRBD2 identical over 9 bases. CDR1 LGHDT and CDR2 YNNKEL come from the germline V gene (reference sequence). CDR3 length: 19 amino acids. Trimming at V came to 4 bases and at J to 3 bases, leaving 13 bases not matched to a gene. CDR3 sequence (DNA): TGTGCCAGCAGCCTAAGATGGGGAAGCGGGGGGAATGGGGCCAACGTCCTGACTTTC. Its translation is CASSLRWGSGGNGANVLTF.

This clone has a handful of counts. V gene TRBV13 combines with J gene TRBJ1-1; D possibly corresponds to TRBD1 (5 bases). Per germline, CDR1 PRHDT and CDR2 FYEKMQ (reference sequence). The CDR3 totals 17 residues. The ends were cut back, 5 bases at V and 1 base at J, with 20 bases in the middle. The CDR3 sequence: CASSRFQALTGNTEAFF. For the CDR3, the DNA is TGTGCCAGCAGCCGATTCCAGGCCCTAACAGGGAACACTGAAGCTTTCTTT.

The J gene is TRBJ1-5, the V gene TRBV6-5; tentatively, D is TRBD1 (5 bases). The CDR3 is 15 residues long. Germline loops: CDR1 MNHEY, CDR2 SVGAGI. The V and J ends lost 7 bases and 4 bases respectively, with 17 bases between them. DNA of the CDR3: TGTGCCAGCACCGAGACAGCGACAAGGAATCAGCCCCAGCATTTT. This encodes CASTETATRNQPQHF.

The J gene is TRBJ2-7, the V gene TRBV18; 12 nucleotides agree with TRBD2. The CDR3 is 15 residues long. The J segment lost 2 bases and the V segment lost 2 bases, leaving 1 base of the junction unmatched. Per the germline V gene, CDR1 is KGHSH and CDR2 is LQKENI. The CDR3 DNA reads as TGTGCCAGCTCACCAGCTAGCGGGGGGGCCTACGAGCAGTACTTC. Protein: CASSPASGGAYEQYF.

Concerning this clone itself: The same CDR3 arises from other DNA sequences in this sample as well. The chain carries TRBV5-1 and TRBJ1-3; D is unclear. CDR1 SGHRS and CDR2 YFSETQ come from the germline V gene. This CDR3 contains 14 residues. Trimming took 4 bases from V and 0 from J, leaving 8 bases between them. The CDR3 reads CASSLAGSGNTIYF. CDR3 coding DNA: TGCGCCAGCAGCCTGGCCGGCTCTGGAAACACCATATATTTT.

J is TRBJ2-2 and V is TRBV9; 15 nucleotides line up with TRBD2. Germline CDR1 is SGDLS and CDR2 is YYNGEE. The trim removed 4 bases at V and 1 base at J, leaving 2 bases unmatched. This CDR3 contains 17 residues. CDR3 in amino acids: CASSSGLAGGNTGELFF. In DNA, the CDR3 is TGTGCCAGCAGCTCGGGACTAGCGGGGGGGAACACCGGGGAGCTGTTTTTT.

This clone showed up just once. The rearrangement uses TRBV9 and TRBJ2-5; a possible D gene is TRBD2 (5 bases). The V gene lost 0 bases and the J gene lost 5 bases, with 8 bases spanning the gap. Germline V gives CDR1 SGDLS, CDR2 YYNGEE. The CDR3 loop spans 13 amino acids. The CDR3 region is CASSVEIAETQYF. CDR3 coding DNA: TGTGCCAGCAGCGTAGAAATAGCGGAGACCCAGTACTTC.

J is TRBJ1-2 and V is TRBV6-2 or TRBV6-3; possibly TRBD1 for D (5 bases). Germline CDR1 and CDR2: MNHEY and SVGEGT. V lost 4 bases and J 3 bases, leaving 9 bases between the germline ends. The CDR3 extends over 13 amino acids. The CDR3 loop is CASSSPTDYGYTF. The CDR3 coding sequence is TGTGCCAGCAGTTCGCCGACAGACTATGGCTACACCTTC.

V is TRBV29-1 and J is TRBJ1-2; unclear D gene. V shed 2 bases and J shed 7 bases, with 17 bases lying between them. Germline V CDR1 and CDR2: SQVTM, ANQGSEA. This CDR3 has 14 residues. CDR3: CSVEHPNRAGGYTF. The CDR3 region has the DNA TGCAGCGTTGAACACCCCAACCGGGCGGGTGGCTACACCTTC. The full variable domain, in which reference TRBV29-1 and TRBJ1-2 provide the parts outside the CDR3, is SAVISQKPSRDICQRGTSLTIQCQVDSQVTMMFWYRQQPGQSLTLIATANQGSEATYESGFVIDKFPISRPNLTFSTLTVSNMSPEDSSIYLCSVEHPNRAGGYTFGSGTRLTVV.

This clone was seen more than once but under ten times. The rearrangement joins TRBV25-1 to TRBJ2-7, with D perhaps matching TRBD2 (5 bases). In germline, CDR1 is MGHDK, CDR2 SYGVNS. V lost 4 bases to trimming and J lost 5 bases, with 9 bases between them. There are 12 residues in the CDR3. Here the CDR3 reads CASSANGDEQYF. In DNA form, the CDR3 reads TGTGCCAGCAGTGCCAACGGGGACGAGCAGTACTTC.

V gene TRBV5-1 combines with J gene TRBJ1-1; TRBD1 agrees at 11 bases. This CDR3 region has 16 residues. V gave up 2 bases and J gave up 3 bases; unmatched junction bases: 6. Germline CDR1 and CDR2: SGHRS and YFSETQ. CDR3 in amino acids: CASSLWTGGADTEAFF. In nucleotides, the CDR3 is TGCGCCAGCAGCTTATGGACAGGGGGCGCGGACACTGAAGCTTTCTTT.

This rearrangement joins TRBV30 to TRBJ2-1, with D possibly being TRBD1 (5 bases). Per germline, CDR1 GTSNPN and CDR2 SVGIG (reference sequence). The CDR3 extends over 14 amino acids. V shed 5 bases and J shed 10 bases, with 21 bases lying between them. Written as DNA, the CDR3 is TGTGCCTGGGGGAAGAGGACACCTCCCCTCGAGCAGTTCTTC. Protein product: CAWGKRTPPLEQFF.

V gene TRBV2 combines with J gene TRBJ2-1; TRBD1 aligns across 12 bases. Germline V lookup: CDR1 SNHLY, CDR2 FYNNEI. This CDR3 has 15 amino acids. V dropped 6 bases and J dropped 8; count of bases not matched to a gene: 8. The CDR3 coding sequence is TGTGCCAGCAGCCTGCCGGGACAGGGGGCTTATGAGCAGTTCTTC. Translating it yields CASSLPGQGAYEQFF.

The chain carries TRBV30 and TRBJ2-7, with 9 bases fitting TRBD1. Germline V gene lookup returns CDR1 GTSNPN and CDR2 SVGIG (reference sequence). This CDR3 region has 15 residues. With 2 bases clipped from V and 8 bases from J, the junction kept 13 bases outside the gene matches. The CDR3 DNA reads TGTGCCTGGAGTATTCCGGGACAGGGAGTTTGGCAGCAGTACTTC. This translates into CAWSIPGQGVWQQYF.

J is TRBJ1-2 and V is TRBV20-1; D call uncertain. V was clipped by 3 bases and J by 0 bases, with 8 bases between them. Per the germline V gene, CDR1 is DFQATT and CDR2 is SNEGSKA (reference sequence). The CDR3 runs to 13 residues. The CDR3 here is CSASIDPNYGYTF. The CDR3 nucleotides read TGCAGTGCTAGTATAGATCCTAACTATGGCTACACCTTC.

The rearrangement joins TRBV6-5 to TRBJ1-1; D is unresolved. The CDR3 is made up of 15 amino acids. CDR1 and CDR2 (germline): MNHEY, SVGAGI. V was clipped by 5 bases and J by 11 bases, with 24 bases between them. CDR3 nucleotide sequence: TGTGCCAGCAGTACCACAGTCTCCGGGATAAAACAGGCTTTCTTT. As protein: CASSTTVSGIKQAFF.

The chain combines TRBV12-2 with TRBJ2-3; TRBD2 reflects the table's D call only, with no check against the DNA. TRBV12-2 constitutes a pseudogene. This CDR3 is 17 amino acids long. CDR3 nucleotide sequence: TGTGCAAGTCGCTTAGTGGGACTAGCGGAAAACACAGATACGCAGTATTTT. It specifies CASRLVGLAENTDTQYF.

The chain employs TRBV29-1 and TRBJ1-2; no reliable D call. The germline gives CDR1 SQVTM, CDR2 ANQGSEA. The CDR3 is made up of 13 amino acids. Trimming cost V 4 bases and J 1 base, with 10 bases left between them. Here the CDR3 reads CSVGPRFNYGYTF. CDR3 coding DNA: TGCAGCGTTGGGCCACGTTTTAACTATGGCTACACCTTC.

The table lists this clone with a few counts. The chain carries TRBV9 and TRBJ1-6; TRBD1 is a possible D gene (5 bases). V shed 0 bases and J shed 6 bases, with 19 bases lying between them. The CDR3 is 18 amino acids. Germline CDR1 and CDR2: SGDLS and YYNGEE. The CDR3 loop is CASSVATVDGGGNSPLHF. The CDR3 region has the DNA TGTGCCAGCAGCGTAGCTACGGTGGACGGGGGGGGTAATTCACCCCTCCACTTT.

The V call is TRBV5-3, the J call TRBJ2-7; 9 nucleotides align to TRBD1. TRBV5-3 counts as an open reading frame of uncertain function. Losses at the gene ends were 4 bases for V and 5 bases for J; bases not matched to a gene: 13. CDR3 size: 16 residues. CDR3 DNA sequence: TGTGCCAGAAGCGGCGGACACAGGGGGCAGGTAGACGAGCAGTACGTC. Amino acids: CARSGGHRGQVDEQYV.

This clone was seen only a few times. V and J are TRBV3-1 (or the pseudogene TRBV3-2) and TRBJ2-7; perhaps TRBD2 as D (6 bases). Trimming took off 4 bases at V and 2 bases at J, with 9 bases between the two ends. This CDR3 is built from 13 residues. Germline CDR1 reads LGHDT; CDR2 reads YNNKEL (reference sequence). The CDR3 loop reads CASSPGTPYEQYF. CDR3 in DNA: TGTGCCAGCAGCCCCGGGACTCCCTACGAGCAGTACTTC.

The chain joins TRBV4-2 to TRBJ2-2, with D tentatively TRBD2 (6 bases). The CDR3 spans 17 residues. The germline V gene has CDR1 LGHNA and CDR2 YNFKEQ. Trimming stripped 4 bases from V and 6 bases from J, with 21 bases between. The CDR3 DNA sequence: TGTGCCAGCAGCCGAGACTCCGGGACTCCCAATGCCGGGGAGCTGTTTTTT. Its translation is CASSRDSGTPNAGELFF.

The CDR3 spells CASSPGTDPYGYTF. DNA of the CDR3: TGTGCCAGCTCACCTGGGACAGACCCCTATGGCTACACCTTC. This chain uses TRBV18 with TRBJ1-2; 7 bases match TRBD1. The J segment lost 4 bases and the V segment lost 3 bases, leaving 5 bases of the junction unmatched. Germline V gene data show CDR1 as KGHSH and CDR2 as LQKENI. The CDR3 totals 14 residues.

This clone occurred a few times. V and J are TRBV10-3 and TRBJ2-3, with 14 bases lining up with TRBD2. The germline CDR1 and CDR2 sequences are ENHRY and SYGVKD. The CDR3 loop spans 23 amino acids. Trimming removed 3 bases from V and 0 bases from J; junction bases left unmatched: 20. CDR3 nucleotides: TGTGCCATCAGTGACCGTCAGGTCTCAAGACTAGCGGGGGGGATTACTAGCACAGATACGCAGTATTTT. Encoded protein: CAISDRQVSRLAGGITSTDTQYF.

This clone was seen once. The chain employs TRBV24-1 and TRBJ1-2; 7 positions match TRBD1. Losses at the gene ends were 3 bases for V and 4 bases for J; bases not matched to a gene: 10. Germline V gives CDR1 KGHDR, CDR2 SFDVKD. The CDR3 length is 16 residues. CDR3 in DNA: TGTGCCACCAGTGATACTAAAACAGGGGCCGTCTATGGCTACACCTTC. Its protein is CATSDTKTGAVYGYTF.

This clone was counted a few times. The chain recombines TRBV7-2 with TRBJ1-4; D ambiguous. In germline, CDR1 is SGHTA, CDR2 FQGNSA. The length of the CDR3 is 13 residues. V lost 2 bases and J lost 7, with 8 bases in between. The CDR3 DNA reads TGTGCCAGCAGCTTAACGGGGTCTGAAAAACTGTTTTTT. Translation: CASSLTGSEKLFF. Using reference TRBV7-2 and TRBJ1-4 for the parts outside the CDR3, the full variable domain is GAGVSQSPSNKVTEKGKDVELRCDPISGHTALYWYRQSLGQGLEFLIYFQGNSAPDKSGLPSDRFSAERTGGSVSTLTIQRTQQEDSAVYLCASSLTGSEKLFFGSGTQLSVL.